These 24 T cell receptor beta chains share one sample of origin, sequenced in a study of cytomegalovirus exposure and HLA in healthy donors. Amplification used 60 Vbeta primers and 13 Jbeta primers. This table comes from immunoSEQ multiplex PCR, and its TCRdb copy is limited to in-frame clones, with some not included. The data show around 95,000 clones, approximately 76% seen once. Sequences were obtained from PBMCs. These receptors were taken from a man aged 25 to 40 in good health and CMV-seropositive.

V is TRBV11-3 and J is TRBJ2-1; TRBD2 aligns across 9 bases. The trim removed 4 bases at V and 0 bases at J, leaving 10 bases unmatched. The germline V gene has CDR1 SGHNT and CDR2 YENEEA. The CDR3 spans 18 residues. This CDR3 reads CASSSSPGRGGSYNEQFF. The CDR3 bases are TGTGCCAGCAGCTCATCGCCAGGGCGGGGGGGCTCCTACAATGAGCAGTTCTTC.

This chain connects TRBV2 to TRBJ2-5; 7 positions agree with TRBD1. The CDR3 spans 13 residues. CDR1 is SNHLY and CDR2 is FYNNEI in the germline V gene. V shed 4 bases, J shed 3 bases, and the junction held 2 bases outside the gene matches. The CDR3 DNA is TGTGCCAGCAGTGGGGACAGAAAAGAGACCCAGTACTTC. Translated: CASSGDRKETQYF. The full variable domain, rest sourced from reference TRBV2 and TRBJ2-5, is EPEVTQTPSHQVTQMGQEVILRCVPISNHLYFYWYRQILGQKVEFLVSFYNNEISEKSEIFDDQFSVERPDGSNFTLKIRSTKLEDSAMYFCASSGDRKETQYFGPGTRLLVL.

This clone has just a few counts. V usage is TRBV4-2 and J usage is TRBJ1-5; D is perhaps TRBD1 (6 bases). From germline, CDR1 is LGHNA and CDR2 YNFKEQ. V lost 3 bases and J 2 bases, leaving 11 bases between the germline ends. The CDR3 has 15 amino acids. CDR3 region: CASSQEGGGNQPQHF. As DNA, the CDR3 is TGTGCCAGCAGCCAGGAAGGGGGGGGCAATCAGCCCCAGCATTTT.

The chain couples TRBV2 to TRBJ2-2, with 8 positions matching TRBD1. The trim removed 3 bases at V and 4 bases at J, leaving 4 bases unmatched. The CDR3 covers 15 residues. From germline, CDR1 is SNHLY and CDR2 FYNNEI. The CDR3 protein is CASSEGGTGTGELFF. CDR3 nucleotide sequence: TGTGCCAGCAGTGAGGGCGGGACAGGCACCGGGGAGCTGTTTTTT.

V and J are TRBV7-9 and TRBJ1-4; D perhaps matches TRBD1 (6 bases). V gave up 3 bases and J gave up 0 bases, with 20 bases separating them. The CDR3 loop spans 19 amino acids. Germline CDR1 SEHNR, CDR2 FQNEAQ (reference sequence). The CDR3 nucleotides read TGTGCCAGCAGCTTTCTTGGGGGCGAGGGGGTTGCAACTAATGAAAAACTGTTTTTT. This codes for CASSFLGGEGVATNEKLFF.

The CDR3 protein is CASSLSAVTSGGGTDTQYF. CDR3 DNA: TGCGCCAGCAGCTTAAGTGCCGTGACGAGCGGGGGGGGCACAGATACGCAGTATTTT. The chain joins TRBV5-1 to TRBJ2-3; 10 bases are a match to TRBD2. Germline values: CDR1 SGHRS, CDR2 YFSETQ. V gave up 2 bases and J gave up 1 base; unmatched junction bases: 13. This CDR3 is 19 amino acids long.

The gene calls are TRBV5-6 and TRBJ2-6; D not certain. This CDR3 comprises 15 residues. Germline CDR1 reads SGHDT; CDR2 reads YYEEEE. Trimming took 1 base from V and 0 from J, leaving 5 bases between them. Here the CDR3 DNA reads TGTGCCAGCAGCTTGCCATTCTCTGGGGCCAACGTCCTGACTTTC. This sequence encodes CASSLPFSGANVLTF.

This clone was recorded a few times. V and J are TRBV6-5 and TRBJ1-6, with TRBD1 identical over 8 bases. There are 14 residues in the CDR3. Germline values: CDR1 MNHEY, CDR2 SVGAGI. V lost 5 bases to trimming and J lost 11 bases; unmatched junction nucleotides: 8. The CDR3 here is CASSDGQGQPPLHF. The CDR3, as DNA: TGTGCCAGCAGTGATGGACAGGGCCAACCACCCCTCCACTTT.

In nucleotides, the CDR3 is TGTGCCAGCAGCTCAGACGGGACAGCCACCTACGAGCAGTACTTC. It translates to CASSSDGTATYEQYF. The chain joins TRBV7-8 to TRBJ2-7; 7 positions match TRBD1. V shed 4 bases and J 2 bases; nucleotides not matched to a gene: 8. The CDR3 runs 15 residues. Germline loops: CDR1 SGHVS, CDR2 FQNEAQ.

The chain carries TRBV30 and TRBJ1-3; no clear D. This CDR3 comprises 17 residues. Germline V CDR1 and CDR2: GTSNPN, SVGIG (reference sequence). The V gene lost 1 base and the J gene lost 2 bases, with 18 bases spanning the gap. Here the CDR3 reads CAWSAGSWEGAGNTIYF. For the CDR3, the DNA is TGTGCCTGGAGTGCTGGCAGCTGGGAGGGCGCTGGAAACACCATATATTTT.

Only a few counts were recorded for this clone. This chain connects TRBV19 to TRBJ1-2; D uncertain. Trimming cost V 3 bases and J 4 bases, with 12 bases left between them. From germline, CDR1 is LNHDA and CDR2 SQIVND (reference sequence). CDR3 size: 14 residues. The CDR3 sequence: CASSIPGVLYGYTF. Written as DNA, the CDR3 is TGTGCCAGTAGTATCCCCGGGGTTCTCTATGGCTACACCTTC.

The chain has TRBV10-3 and TRBJ2-7; 8 bases map to TRBD1. Looked up from germline, CDR1 is ENHRY and CDR2 is SYGVKD. With V trimmed by 8 bases and J by 0 bases, 6 bases remained unmatched. The CDR3 consists of 14 residues. The CDR3 protein is CAIGTGEASYEQYF. CDR3 nucleotides: TGTGCCATCGGGACAGGAGAAGCCTCCTACGAGCAGTACTTC.

This clone appeared once. The chain combines TRBV30 with TRBJ1-2, with D perhaps matching TRBD1 (6 bases). Trimming removed 7 bases at V and 13 bases at J, with 28 bases between. The CDR3 spans 14 residues. CDR1 is GTSNPN, CDR2 SVGIG, per germline (reference sequence). The chain's CDR3 is CASGTIIPAATITF. CDR3 nucleotide sequence: TGTGCCTCGGGGACAATTATTCCGGCCGCAACGATCACCTTC.

This clone was recorded a few times. J is TRBJ1-2 and V is TRBV19, with 10 bases identical to TRBD1. Losses at the gene ends were 3 bases for V and 8 bases for J; bases not matched to a gene: 12. The CDR3 length is 16 residues. Germline V lookup: CDR1 LNHDA, CDR2 SQIVND (reference sequence). CDR3 residues: CASSIRSTGGARGYTF. CDR3 bases: TGTGCCAGTAGTATCCGTTCGACAGGGGGCGCGCGAGGCTACACCTTC. Full variable domain (remainder filled in from reference TRBV19 and TRBJ1-2): DGGITQSPKYLFRKEGQNVTLSCEQNLNHDAMYWYRQDPGQGLRLIYYSQIVNDFQKGDIAEGYSVSREKKESFPLTVTSAQKNPTAFYLCASSIRSTGGARGYTFGSGTRLTVV.

CDR3 residues: CASSLVLAGGPAAGELFF. The DNA for the CDR3 is TGCGCCAGCAGCTTGGTATTAGCGGGGGGCCCGGCGGCCGGGGAGCTGTTTTTT. This chain uses TRBV5-1 with TRBJ2-2; 10 bases agree with TRBD2. Germline assignment: CDR1 SGHRS and CDR2 YFSETQ. The junction had 11 bases not matched to a gene; V was cut back by 0 bases and J by 6 bases. This CDR3 has 18 residues.

As regards this clone: An end of the junction differs from the germline gene, which may be a read error. The rearrangement uses TRBV2 and TRBJ2-7, with 9 bases that match TRBD2. Germline V lookup: CDR1 SNHLY, CDR2 FYNNEI. The CDR3 spans 16 residues. CDR3 in DNA: TGTGCCAGCAGTGAAGTCGGCGCTAGCGGGGACTACGAGCAGTGCTTC. Residues: CASSEVGASGDYEQCF.

The chain couples TRBV19 to TRBJ2-2, with D tentatively TRBD1 (6 bases). The germline V gene encodes CDR1 LNHDA and CDR2 SQIVND (reference sequence). This CDR3 spans 14 amino acids. V gave up 9 bases and J gave up 2 bases, with 13 bases separating them. Here the CDR3 DNA reads TGTGCCAGAAACGGGACATCTAACACCGGGGAGCTGTTTTTT. Its translation: CARNGTSNTGELFF.

The chain links TRBV27 to TRBJ2-1; 7 positions match TRBD1. The CDR3 covers 16 residues. V gave up 5 bases and J gave up 4 bases; unmatched junction bases: 11. CDR1 MNHEY and CDR2 SMNVEV come from the germline V gene (reference sequence). The CDR3 sequence is CASSEYRGIIYNEQFF. The CDR3 nucleotides read TGTGCCAGCAGTGAATACAGGGGAATAATTTACAATGAGCAGTTCTTC.

The chain is built from TRBV28 and TRBJ2-2, with 9 bases fitting TRBD1. The CDR3 covers 17 residues. The V and J ends lost 1 base and 4 bases, in that order; junction bases with no gene match: 7. Germline CDR1 MDHEN, CDR2 SYDVKM. CDR3 bases: TGTGCCAGCAGTTTATCCCCGGGGACAGGGAGCACCGGGGAGCTGTTTTTT. It yields the protein CASSLSPGTGSTGELFF.

The chain joins TRBV27 to TRBJ2-1; TRBD1 matches 11 bases. Germline CDR1 reads MNHEY; CDR2 reads SMNVEV (reference sequence). This CDR3 is 15 amino acids long. V lost 2 bases and J lost 8; bases outside the gene matches: 5. The CDR3 spells CASSLGQGARDEQFF. For the CDR3, the DNA is TGTGCCAGCAGTTTAGGACAGGGGGCCCGGGATGAGCAGTTCTTC.

This clone is a singleton in its sample. The V gene is TRBV7-2, the J gene TRBJ2-7, with 8 nucleotides matching TRBD1. CDR1 and CDR2 from the germline V gene are SGHTA and FQGNSA. Trimming took 2 bases from V and 2 from J; bases not matched to a gene: 5. The CDR3 is made up of 15 amino acids. CDR3 nucleotides: TGTGCCAGCAGCTTAAATAACAGGGGGGCCTACGAGCAGTACTTC. Protein sequence: CASSLNNRGAYEQYF.

The chain is built from TRBV29-1 and TRBJ2-5; D not resolved. Per the germline V gene, CDR1 is SQVTM and CDR2 is ANQGSEA. V was shortened by 6 bases and J by 5 bases, with 16 bases between the two germline ends. The CDR3 runs to 13 residues. CDR3 in DNA: TGCAGCGTCTCGCCCCCGAGTGTCGAGACCCAGTACTTC. Translated, it gives CSVSPPSVETQYF.

This clone has only one observation. This chain uses TRBV15 with TRBJ1-6; no firm D call. CDR3 length: 17 residues. CDR1 and CDR2 from the germline V gene are LNHNV and YYDKDF (reference sequence). V lost 0 bases to trimming and J lost 2 bases, with 11 bases between them. The CDR3 DNA reads as TGTGCCACCAGCAGAGAGAGAGGCGGGACCTATAATTCACCCCTCCACTTT. Translating it yields CATSRERGGTYNSPLHF. Full variable domain (rest looked up from reference TRBV15 and TRBJ1-6): DAMVIQNPRYQVTQFGKPVTLSCSQTLNHNVMYWYQQKSSQAPKLLFHYYDKDFNNEADTPDNFQSRRPNTSFCFLDIRSPGLGDTAMYLCATSRERGGTYNSPLHFGNGTRLTVT.

The rearrangement uses TRBV9 and TRBJ2-1; maybe TRBD2 (5 bases). The ends were cut back, 0 bases at V and 8 bases at J, with 15 bases in the middle. Germline loops: CDR1 SGDLS, CDR2 YYNGEE. The CDR3 runs to 15 residues. The CDR3 nucleotides read TGTGCCAGCAGCGTAGCAACTAGTAACTCCTATGAGCAGTTCTTC. Residues: CASSVATSNSYEQFF.